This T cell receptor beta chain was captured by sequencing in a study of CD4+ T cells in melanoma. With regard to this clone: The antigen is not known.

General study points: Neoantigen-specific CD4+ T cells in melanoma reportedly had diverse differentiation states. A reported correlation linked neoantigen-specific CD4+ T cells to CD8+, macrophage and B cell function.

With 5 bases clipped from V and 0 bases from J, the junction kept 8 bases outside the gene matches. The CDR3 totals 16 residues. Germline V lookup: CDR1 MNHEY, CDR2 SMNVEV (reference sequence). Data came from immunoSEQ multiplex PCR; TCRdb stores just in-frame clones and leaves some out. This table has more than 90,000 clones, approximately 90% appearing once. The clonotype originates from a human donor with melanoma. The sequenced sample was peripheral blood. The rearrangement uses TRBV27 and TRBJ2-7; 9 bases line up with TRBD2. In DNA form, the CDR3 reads TGTGCCAGCAGTCCCAGAGCGGGAGGCCTCTCCTACGAGCAGTACTTC. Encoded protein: CASSPRAGGLSYEQYF.